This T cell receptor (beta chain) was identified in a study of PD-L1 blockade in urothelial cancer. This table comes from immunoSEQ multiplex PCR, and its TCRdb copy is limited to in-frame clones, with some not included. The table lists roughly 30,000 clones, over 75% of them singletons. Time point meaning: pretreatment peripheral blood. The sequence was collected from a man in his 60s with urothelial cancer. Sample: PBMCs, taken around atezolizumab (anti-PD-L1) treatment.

Here the CDR3 reads CASSLGRGLGNEQFF. In DNA form, the CDR3 reads TGTGCCAGCAGCTTAGGGCGGGGACTGGGGAATGAGCAGTTCTTC. The chain is built from TRBV7-8 and TRBJ2-1; D perhaps matches TRBD2 (6 bases). V shed 1 base and J shed 7 bases, with 14 bases lying between them. The CDR3 totals 15 residues. Germline V gene lookup returns CDR1 SGHVS and CDR2 FQNEAQ.